A single sample gave rise to the 28 T cell receptor beta chains below, sequenced in a study of quantifying T cell responses using KT2 cells. Study details: TCR alpha and beta constant-region primers primed reverse transcription of RNA.

An oligo carrying a UMI was ligated to the cDNA 3' end. An equimolar mix of RC1.1 and RC1.2 primed the beta chain across TRBC1 and TRBC2. TCRdb recomputed calls from the UMI-ligation and nested PCR reads with MiXCR, one row per CDR3 protein. Altogether about 33,000 distinct CDR3 sequences are present, approximately 10% being singletons, with the ten largest covering around 9.8%. Sequenced input: PBMCs spiked with cells of the T cell clone KT2. The receptors stem from a human donor.

Ten or more counts support this clonotype. The V and J genes are TRBV6-5 and TRBJ2-7, with 11 nucleotides matching TRBD2. CDR3 size: 14 residues. Germline values: CDR1 MNHEY, CDR2 SVGAGI. V was pared by 6 bases and J by 2 bases, with 3 bases of the junction left unmatched. CDR3 sequence (DNA): TGTGCCAGCAGAACGGGACTAGCGGCCTACGAGCAGTACTTC. Translated, it gives CASRTGLAAYEQYF.

There are many counts of this clonotype. The genes are TRBV6-1 and TRBJ2-3, with 14 bases fitting TRBD2. CDR1 is MNHNS and CDR2 is SASEGT in the germline V gene. CDR3 length: 19 amino acids. The V segment lost 4 bases and the J segment 0 bases; nucleotides outside the gene matches: 9. CDR3 region: CASSVGTSGGRLSTDTQYF. The CDR3 DNA follows: TGTGCCAGCAGTGTCGGGACTAGCGGGGGCCGTCTCAGCACAGATACGCAGTATTTT.

The CDR3 is CASSFLLGNQPQHF. CDR3 nucleotide sequence: TGTGCCAGCAGTTTTCTTTTGGGCAATCAGCCCCAGCATTTT. The V and J genes are TRBV12-3 or TRBV12-4 and TRBJ1-5; the D is unclear. This CDR3 has 14 residues. Trimming shortened V by 3 bases and J by 2 bases, and 8 bases separated the two germline ends.

The chain links TRBV20-1 to TRBJ2-7; D ambiguous. CDR3 length equals 13 residues. Germline CDR1 DFQATT, CDR2 SNEGSKA (reference sequence). The V end lost 4 bases, the J end lost 2 bases, and 12 bases lay between the germline ends. Here the CDR3 DNA reads TGCAGTGCTACTAGGGCGCCTACCTACGAGCAGTACTTC. This encodes CSATRAPTYEQYF.

The sample holds many counts of this clonotype. The chain has TRBV9 and TRBJ2-1, with 9 nucleotides matching TRBD1. The CDR3 has 16 amino acids. With 1 base clipped from V and 7 bases from J, the junction kept 9 bases outside the gene matches. Looked up from germline, CDR1 is SGDLS and CDR2 is YYNGEE. The CDR3 DNA reads TGTGCCAGCAGCGTACGAAGGGACAGGGTCTTGAATGAGCAGTTCTTC. This sequence encodes CASSVRRDRVLNEQFF.

This clonotype was observed at least ten times. The chain is built from TRBV5-4 and TRBJ2-1; 9 bases align to TRBD2. The V gene's germline CDR1 is SGHNT and CDR2 YYREEE (reference sequence). This CDR3 has 15 amino acids. Trimming at V came to 3 bases and at J to 5 bases, leaving 6 bases not matched to a gene. CDR3 sequence reads: CASSWGLAGDNEQFF. As DNA, the CDR3 is TGTGCCAGCAGCTGGGGACTAGCCGGAGACAATGAGCAGTTCTTC.

CDR3 nucleotides: TGCAGTGCATGGAGTGGGGAACAAGATGGCTACACCTTC. This sequence encodes CSAWSGEQDGYTF. This chain uses TRBV20-1 with TRBJ1-2; D is unclear. V was trimmed by 6 bases and J by 6 bases, leaving 17 bases between them. The CDR3 sequence is 13 residues long. The germline gives CDR1 DFQATT, CDR2 SNEGSKA (reference sequence).

There are many counts of this clonotype. The chain carries TRBV11-3 and TRBJ2-1, with D perhaps matching TRBD2 (6 bases). This CDR3 contains 14 residues. V was cut by 3 bases and J by 8 bases, with 14 bases left in between. Germline CDR1 and CDR2: SGHNT and YENEEA. CDR3 coding DNA: TGTGCCAGCAGCTTTGGCGGGGAAACTTATGAGCAGTTCTTC. This gives the protein CASSFGGETYEQFF.

This clonotype was found a few times. CDR3 nucleotides: TGCGCCAGCAGCCCTGGGACTAGCGGGAGGATAGAGACCCAGTACTTC. Its translation: CASSPGTSGRIETQYF. The gene calls are TRBV5-1 and TRBJ2-5; 15 bases are a match to TRBD2. This CDR3 contains 16 residues. With V trimmed by 4 bases and J by 4 bases, 5 bases remained unmatched. Germline V gene sequence: CDR1 SGHRS, CDR2 YFSETQ.

This clonotype was seen a handful of times. J is TRBJ2-3 and V is TRBV7-2, with TRBD2 identical over 7 bases. Per the germline V gene, CDR1 is SGHTA and CDR2 is FQGNSA. This CDR3 has 15 residues. The V gene end was trimmed by 5 bases and the J gene end by 0 bases; junction bases not matched to a gene: 5. The DNA of the CDR3 is TGTGCCAGCAGCCGTCTAGCGGTTAGCACAGATACGCAGTATTTT. Residues: CASSRLAVSTDTQYF.

This clonotype was recorded many times. This rearrangement joins TRBV11-3 to TRBJ2-7; 12 bases match TRBD2. The CDR3 has 16 residues. The trim removed 3 bases at V and 2 bases at J, leaving 5 bases unmatched. CDR1 SGHNT and CDR2 YENEEA come from the germline V gene. In DNA, the CDR3 is TGTGCCAGCAGCTTCACTAGCGGGAGGCACCCCTACGAGCAGTACTTC. This sequence encodes CASSFTSGRHPYEQYF. Full variable domain (remainder filled in from reference TRBV11-3 and TRBJ2-7): EAGVVQSPRYKIIEKKQPVAFWCNPISGHNTLYWYLQNLGQGPELLIRYENEEAVDDSQLPKDRFSAERLKGVDSTLKIQPAELGDSAVYLCASSFTSGRHPYEQYFGPGTRLTVT.

In its sample, this clonotype was seen many times. The chain couples TRBV12-3 or TRBV12-4 to TRBJ2-7; TRBD1 or TRBD2 may be the D gene (5 bases each). Trimming removed 6 bases from V and 2 bases from J, with 14 bases in between. This CDR3 spans 14 amino acids. This chain's CDR3 is CASSRGVGPYEQYF. CDR3 in DNA: TGTGCCAGCAGCCGAGGGGTAGGGCCCTACGAGCAGTACTTC.

This clonotype was seen at least ten times. This chain joins TRBV11-2 and TRBJ2-6, with D tentatively TRBD2 (6 bases). Germline V lookup: CDR1 SGHAT, CDR2 FQNNGV. The V end was cut by 5 bases, the J end by 2 bases, with 10 bases between. This CDR3 has 15 amino acids. The CDR3 sequence is CASSGRLTGANVLTF. In DNA, the CDR3 is TGTGCCAGCAGCGGGAGGTTAACTGGGGCCAACGTCCTGACTTTC.

The chain recombines TRBV12-3 or TRBV12-4 with TRBJ1-1; D gene uncertain. V lost 2 bases to trimming and J lost 3 bases, with 13 bases between them. The CDR3 covers 15 residues. This CDR3 is CASSLYGLADTEAFF. CDR3 bases: TGTGCCAGCAGTTTATATGGGCTCGCGGACACTGAAGCTTTCTTT.

This clonotype was counted at least ten times. The chain carries TRBV14 and TRBJ1-6, with no clear D. Germline CDR1 SGHDN, CDR2 FVKESK. Trimming removed 4 bases from V and 16 bases from J, with 20 bases in between. This CDR3 contains 14 residues. The CDR3 DNA reads as TGTGCCAGCAGCCTATCCCGACAAGTCCAAACTCTCCACTTT. Translation gives CASSLSRQVQTLHF.

This clonotype was seen at least ten times. This chain links TRBV24-1 with TRBJ2-7, with 8 bases aligning to TRBD1. Germline CDR1 is KGHDR and CDR2 is SFDVKD. The CDR3 is made up of 12 amino acids. The V segment lost 7 bases and the J segment 6 bases; nucleotides outside the gene matches: 4. The CDR3 DNA sequence: TGTGCCACCAGCCAAACAGGGGGCGAGCAGTACTTC. It translates to CATSQTGGEQYF.

This clonotype came up a few times. The chain uses TRBV6-1 and TRBJ2-2; either TRBD1 or TRBD2 may supply D (5 bases each). Germline loops: CDR1 MNHNS, CDR2 SASEGT. This CDR3 spans 16 amino acids. Trimming stripped 1 base from V and 4 bases from J, with 13 bases between. CDR3 bases: TGTGCCAGCAGTGAAGTGGGGGTGTTGAGCACCGGGGAGCTGTTTTTT. As protein: CASSEVGVLSTGELFF.

This clonotype was seen repeatedly, ten times or more. The chain is built from TRBV27 and TRBJ2-7; TRBD2 aligns across 10 bases. The CDR3 is 14 amino acids. The germline V gene has CDR1 MNHEY and CDR2 SMNVEV (reference sequence). V was clipped by 4 bases and J by 4 bases; unmatched bases: 4. CDR3 nucleotides: TGTGCCAGCAGTTCTAGCGGGAGTTCGTACGAGCAGTACTTC. Amino acids: CASSSSGSSYEQYF.

This clonotype was observed at least ten times. The V gene is TRBV6-4, the J gene TRBJ2-3; 12 nucleotides align to TRBD1. The J segment lost 4 bases and the V segment lost 0 bases, leaving 2 bases of the junction unmatched. The CDR3 length is 16 residues. Germline loops: CDR1 MRHNA, CDR2 SNTAGT. The CDR3 sequence: CASSDSGTGGPDTQYF. The CDR3 bases are TGTGCCAGCAGTGACTCGGGGACAGGGGGCCCAGATACGCAGTATTTT.

This clonotype was seen only a few times. This chain uses TRBV12-3 or TRBV12-4 with TRBJ2-2; the D is unclear. V shed 6 bases and J shed 4 bases, with 18 bases lying between them. CDR3 length equals 16 residues. This CDR3 reads CASRTTSTRPTGELFF. CDR3 sequence (DNA): TGTGCCAGCAGGACAACATCGACCCGTCCCACCGGGGAGCTGTTTTTT.

This clonotype was observed at least ten times. The CDR3: CASIPNQGTSQPQHF. The CDR3 DNA is TGTGCCAGCATCCCTAATCAGGGTACAAGTCAGCCCCAGCATTTT. The V gene is TRBV28, the J gene TRBJ1-5, with D possibly matching TRBD1 (5 bases). Germline CDR1 is MDHEN and CDR2 is SYDVKM. Trimming removed 7 bases at V and 6 bases at J, with 19 bases between. The CDR3 is 15 amino acids.

In this sample, this clonotype turned up a few times. This chain connects TRBV6-2 or TRBV6-3 to TRBJ2-3, with 8 bases aligning to TRBD2. With V trimmed by 2 bases and J by 0 bases, 10 bases remained unmatched. CDR1 and CDR2 from the germline V gene are MNHEY and SVGEGT. The CDR3 runs to 18 residues. The CDR3 region is CASSYVLAGPASTDTQYF. CDR3 DNA: TGTGCCAGCAGTTACGTTCTAGCGGGTCCTGCTAGCACAGATACGCAGTATTTT.

The chain links TRBV28 to TRBJ1-5; TRBD1 agrees at 7 bases. The CDR3 loop spans 15 amino acids. The ends lost 7 bases at V and 4 bases at J; junction bases unmatched: 10. Per germline, CDR1 MDHEN and CDR2 SYDVKM. CDR3 protein: CASMLAGTENQPQHF. CDR3 in DNA: TGTGCCAGCATGTTAGCCGGGACAGAGAATCAGCCCCAGCATTTT.

This clonotype was picked up many times. This chain uses TRBV6-6 with TRBJ1-5; no clear D. Germline V CDR1 and CDR2: MNHNY, SVGAGI (reference sequence). Trimming left V 6 bases short and J 7 bases short, with 13 bases between. The CDR3 totals 13 residues. CDR3 sequence: CASRLSRGQPQHF. CDR3 in DNA: TGTGCCAGCAGATTATCGCGAGGCCAGCCCCAGCATTTT.

This clonotype came up a few times. The rearrangement uses TRBV20-1 and TRBJ2-7; D uncertain. CDR1 and CDR2 from the germline V gene are DFQATT and SNEGSKA (reference sequence). This CDR3 region has 14 residues. Trimming took off 1 base at V and 6 bases at J, with 16 bases between the two ends. The CDR3 loop reads CSARAQVGIGEQYF. CDR3 coding DNA: TGCAGTGCTAGAGCCCAGGTGGGGATCGGCGAGCAGTACTTC.

The V gene is TRBV20-1, the J gene TRBJ2-3; D remains ambiguous. Germline-derived CDR1 and CDR2 are DFQATT and SNEGSKA (reference sequence). Deletions cut 3 bases from V and 6 bases from J, with 10 bases between. The CDR3 is made up of 12 amino acids. The CDR3, as DNA: TGCAGTGCTAGCCCCCGTGGTGATACGCAGTATTTT. Translating it yields CSASPRGDTQYF.

The CDR3 DNA reads TGCAGCGTTCTGGAGTTAGGTACCGGGGAGCTGTTTTTT. Amino acids: CSVLELGTGELFF. The chain carries TRBV29-1 and TRBJ2-2, with D unclear. Deletions cut 5 bases from V and 5 bases from J, with 12 bases between. The CDR3 extends over 13 amino acids. Germline V gene data show CDR1 as SQVTM and CDR2 as ANQGSEA.

This clonotype has just a few counts. The rearrangement joins TRBV29-1 to TRBJ2-1; 10 positions agree with TRBD1. Germline loops: CDR1 SQVTM, CDR2 ANQGSEA. The length of the CDR3 is 12 residues. Losses at the gene ends were 7 bases for V and 8 bases for J; bases not matched to a gene: 5. CDR3 protein: CSARTGGDEQFF. For the CDR3, the DNA is TGCAGCGCGCGGACAGGGGGGGATGAGCAGTTCTTC.